This entry describes one TCR beta chain. The data originate from a study of cytomegalovirus exposure and HLA in healthy donors. Study-wide context: Caucasian-associated ancestry cluster membership applied to about 77% of several hundred genotyped donors.

13 Jbeta primers and 60 Vbeta primers were used for the PCR. Assay used: immunoSEQ multiplex PCR; TCRdb lists only in-frame clones, some missing. The data hold fewer than 250,000 clones, with around 78% observed a single time. The sequence derives from a woman in her twenties or thirties in good health and CMV-seropositive. The specimen sequenced was PBMCs.

CDR3 coding DNA: TGTGCCAGCAGCTGGGCTTTGCGTAGCAATGAGCAGTTCTTC. Its translation is CASSWALRSNEQFF. The chain joins TRBV7-2 to TRBJ2-1, with unresolved D. Deletions cut 4 bases from V and 6 bases from J, with 13 bases between. The CDR3 contains 14 residues. CDR1 is SGHTA, CDR2 FQGNSA, per germline.